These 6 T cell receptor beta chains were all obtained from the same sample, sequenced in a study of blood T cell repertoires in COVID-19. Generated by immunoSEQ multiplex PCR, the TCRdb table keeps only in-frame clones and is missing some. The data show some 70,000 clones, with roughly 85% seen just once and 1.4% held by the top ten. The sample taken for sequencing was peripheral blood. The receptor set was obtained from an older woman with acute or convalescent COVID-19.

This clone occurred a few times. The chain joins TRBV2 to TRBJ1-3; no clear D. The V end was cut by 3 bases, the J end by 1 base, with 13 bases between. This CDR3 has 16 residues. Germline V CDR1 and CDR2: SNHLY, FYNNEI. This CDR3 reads CASSETGMRSGNTIYF. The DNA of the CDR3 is TGTGCCAGCAGTGAGACCGGCATGCGGTCTGGAAACACCATATATTTT.

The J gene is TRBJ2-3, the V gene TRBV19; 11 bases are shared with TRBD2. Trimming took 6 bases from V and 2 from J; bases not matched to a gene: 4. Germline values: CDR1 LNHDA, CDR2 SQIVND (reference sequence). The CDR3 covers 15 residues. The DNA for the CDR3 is TGTGCCAGTAGGAGACTAGCGGGGTACACAGATACGCAGTATTTT. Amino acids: CASRRLAGYTDTQYF.

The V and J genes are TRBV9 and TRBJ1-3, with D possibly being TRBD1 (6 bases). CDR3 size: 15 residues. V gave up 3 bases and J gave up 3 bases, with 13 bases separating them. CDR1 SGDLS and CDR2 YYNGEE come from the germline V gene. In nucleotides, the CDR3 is TGTGCCAGCAGCGGCCAAGGGGGAGTTGGAAACACCATATATTTT. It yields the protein CASSGQGGVGNTIYF.

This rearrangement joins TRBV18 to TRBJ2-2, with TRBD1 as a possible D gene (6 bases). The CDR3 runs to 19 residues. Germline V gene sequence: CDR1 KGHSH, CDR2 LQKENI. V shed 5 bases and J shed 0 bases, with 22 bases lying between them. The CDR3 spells CASSYRDIRNPANTGELFF. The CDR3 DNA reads TGTGCCAGCTCATACCGGGACATCCGTAACCCAGCGAACACCGGGGAGCTGTTTTTT.

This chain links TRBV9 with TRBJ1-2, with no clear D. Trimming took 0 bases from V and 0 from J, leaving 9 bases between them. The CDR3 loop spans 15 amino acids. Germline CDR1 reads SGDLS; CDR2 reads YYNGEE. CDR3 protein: CASSVAPAANYGYTF. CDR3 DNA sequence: TGTGCCAGCAGCGTAGCCCCTGCAGCTAACTATGGCTACACCTTC.

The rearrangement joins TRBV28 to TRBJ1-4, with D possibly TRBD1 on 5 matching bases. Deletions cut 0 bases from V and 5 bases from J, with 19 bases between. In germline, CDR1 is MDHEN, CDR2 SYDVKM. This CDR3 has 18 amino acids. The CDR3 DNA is TGTGCCAGCAGTTTATGGTCCCCCATCCCAGGGCGGAATGAAAAACTGTTTTTT. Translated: CASSLWSPIPGRNEKLFF.